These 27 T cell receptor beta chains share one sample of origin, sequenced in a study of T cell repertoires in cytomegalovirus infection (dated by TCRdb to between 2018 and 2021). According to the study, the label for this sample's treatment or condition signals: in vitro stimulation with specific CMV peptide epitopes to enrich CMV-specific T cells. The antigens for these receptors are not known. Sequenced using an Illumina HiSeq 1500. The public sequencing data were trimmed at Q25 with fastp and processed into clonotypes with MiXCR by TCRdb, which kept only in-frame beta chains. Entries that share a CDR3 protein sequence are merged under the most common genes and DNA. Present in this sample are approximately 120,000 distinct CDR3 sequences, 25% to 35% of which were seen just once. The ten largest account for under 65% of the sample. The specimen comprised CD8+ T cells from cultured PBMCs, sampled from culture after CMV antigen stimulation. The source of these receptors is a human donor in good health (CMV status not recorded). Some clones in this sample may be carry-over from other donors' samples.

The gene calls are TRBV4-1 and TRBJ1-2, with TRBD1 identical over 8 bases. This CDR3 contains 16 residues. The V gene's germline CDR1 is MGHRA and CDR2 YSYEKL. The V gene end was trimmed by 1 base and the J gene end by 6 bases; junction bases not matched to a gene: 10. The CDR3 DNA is TGCGCCAGCAGCCAAGGCTTCAACAGGGGGTCTAATGGCTACACCTTC. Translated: CASSQGFNRGSNGYTF.

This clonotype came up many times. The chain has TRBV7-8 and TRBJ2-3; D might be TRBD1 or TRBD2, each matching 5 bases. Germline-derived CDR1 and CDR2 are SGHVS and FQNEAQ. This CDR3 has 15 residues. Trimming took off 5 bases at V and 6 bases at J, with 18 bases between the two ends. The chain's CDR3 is CASSQWDRAVDTQYF. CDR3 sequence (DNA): TGTGCCAGCAGCCAATGGGACCGCGCTGTCGATACGCAGTATTTT.

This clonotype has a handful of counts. The CDR3 loop is CASSLRGGAYNSPLHF. In DNA form, the CDR3 reads TGTGCCAGCAGCTTAAGGGGGGGAGCTTATAATTCACCCCTCCACTTT. The J gene is TRBJ1-6, the V gene TRBV7-6, with D possibly being TRBD1 (6 bases). Trimming took 2 bases from V and 4 from J, leaving 12 bases between them. The CDR3 has 16 amino acids. Germline assignment: CDR1 SGHVS and CDR2 FNYEAQ.

CDR3 coding DNA: TGCGCCAGCAGCGCCCTCGGACAGGGAGTGAACACTGAAGCTTTCTTT. This translates into CASSALGQGVNTEAFF. The chain uses TRBV5-1 and TRBJ1-1; TRBD1 agrees at 8 bases. The V gene end was trimmed by 4 bases and the J gene end by 0 bases; junction bases not matched to a gene: 8. CDR3 size: 16 residues. CDR1 is SGHRS, CDR2 YFSETQ, per germline.

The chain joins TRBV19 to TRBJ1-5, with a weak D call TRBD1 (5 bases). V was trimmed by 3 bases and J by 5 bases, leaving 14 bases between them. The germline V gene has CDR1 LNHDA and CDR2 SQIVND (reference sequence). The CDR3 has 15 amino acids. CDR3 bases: TGTGCCAGTAGTATGTGGTTGGGGGAGGATCAGCCCCAGCATTTT. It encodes CASSMWLGEDQPQHF.

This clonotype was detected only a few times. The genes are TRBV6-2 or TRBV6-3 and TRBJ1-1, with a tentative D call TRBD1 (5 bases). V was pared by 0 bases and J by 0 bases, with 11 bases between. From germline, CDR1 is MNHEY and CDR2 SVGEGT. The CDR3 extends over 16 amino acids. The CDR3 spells CASSYSKQDMNTEAFF. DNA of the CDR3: TGTGCCAGCAGTTACTCGAAACAGGACATGAACACTGAAGCTTTCTTT.

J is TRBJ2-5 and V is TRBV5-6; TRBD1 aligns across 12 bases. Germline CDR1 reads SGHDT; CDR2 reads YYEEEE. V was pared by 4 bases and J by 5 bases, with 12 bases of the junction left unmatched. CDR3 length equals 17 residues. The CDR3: CASSDTGTGGAGETQYF. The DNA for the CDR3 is TGTGCCAGCAGCGACACCGGGACAGGGGGCGCCGGGGAGACCCAGTACTTC. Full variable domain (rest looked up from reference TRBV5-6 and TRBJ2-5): DAGVTQSPTHLIKTRGQQVTLRCSPKSGHDTVSWYQQALGQGPQFIFQYYEEEERQRGNFPDRFSGHQFPNYSSELNVNALLLGDSALYLCASSDTGTGGAGETQYFGPGTRLLVL.

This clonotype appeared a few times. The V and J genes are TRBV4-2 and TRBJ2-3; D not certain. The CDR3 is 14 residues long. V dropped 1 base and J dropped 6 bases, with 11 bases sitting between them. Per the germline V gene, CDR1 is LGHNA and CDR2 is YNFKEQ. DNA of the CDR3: TGTGCCAGCAGCCAAGGCAGCGCCCTTGATACGCAGTATTTT. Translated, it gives CASSQGSALDTQYF.

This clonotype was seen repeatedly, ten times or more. DNA of the CDR3: TGTGCCAGCAGCTCCATCGTACTAGGGGAGACCTACAATGAGCAGTTCTTC. It is translated as CASSSIVLGETYNEQFF. This chain uses TRBV7-8 with TRBJ2-1; tentatively, D is TRBD1 or TRBD2 (5 bases each). CDR3 size: 17 residues. V shed 4 bases and J shed 2 bases, with 18 bases lying between them. Germline V gene sequence: CDR1 SGHVS, CDR2 FQNEAQ.

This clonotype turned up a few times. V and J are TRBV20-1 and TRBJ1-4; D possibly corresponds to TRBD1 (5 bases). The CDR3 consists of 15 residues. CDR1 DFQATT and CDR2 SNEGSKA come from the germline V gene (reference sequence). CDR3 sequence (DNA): TGCAGCTCCAACCGACCTGGAGGGGATCTTGAAAAACTGTTTTTT. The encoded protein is CSSNRPGGDLEKLFF.

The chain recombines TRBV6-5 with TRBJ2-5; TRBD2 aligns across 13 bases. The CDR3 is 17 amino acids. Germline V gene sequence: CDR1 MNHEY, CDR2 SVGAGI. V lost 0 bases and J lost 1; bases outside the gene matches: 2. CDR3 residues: CASSYSTSGGLQETQYF. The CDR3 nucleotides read TGTGCCAGCAGTTACTCGACTAGCGGGGGGCTCCAAGAGACCCAGTACTTC.

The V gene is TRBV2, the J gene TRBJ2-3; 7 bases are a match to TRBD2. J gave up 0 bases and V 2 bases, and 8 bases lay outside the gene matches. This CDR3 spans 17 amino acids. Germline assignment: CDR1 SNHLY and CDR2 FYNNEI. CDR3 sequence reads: CASSELGGSRSTDTQYF. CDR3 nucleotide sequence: TGTGCCAGCAGTGAACTGGGGGGGTCTCGCAGCACAGATACGCAGTATTTT.

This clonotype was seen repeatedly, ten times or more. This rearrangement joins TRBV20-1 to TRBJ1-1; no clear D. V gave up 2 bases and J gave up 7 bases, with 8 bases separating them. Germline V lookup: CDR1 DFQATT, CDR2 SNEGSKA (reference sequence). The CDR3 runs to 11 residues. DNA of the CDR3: TGCAGTGCTAGACGGACGAATGAAGCTTTCTTT. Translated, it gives CSARRTNEAFF.

CDR3 sequence reads: CASRDRDRGLADTQYF. CDR3 DNA sequence: TGTGCCAGCAGGGACCGGGACAGGGGGTTAGCAGATACGCAGTATTTT. This chain connects TRBV6-8 to TRBJ2-3; TRBD1 matches 11 bases. The germline V gene has CDR1 MNHGY and CDR2 SAAAGT. The CDR3 length is 16 residues. V shed 6 bases and J 4 bases; nucleotides not matched to a gene: 9.

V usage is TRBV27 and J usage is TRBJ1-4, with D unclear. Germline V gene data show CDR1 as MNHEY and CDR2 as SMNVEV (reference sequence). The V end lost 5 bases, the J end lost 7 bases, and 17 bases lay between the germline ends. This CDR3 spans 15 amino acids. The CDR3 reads CASSATAMEGEKLFF. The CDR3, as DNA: TGTGCCAGCAGTGCCACAGCGATGGAGGGTGAAAAACTGTTTTTT.

Here the CDR3 DNA reads TGTGCCAGCAGCTTGGCGGGACAGACGAGCACAGATACGCAGTATTTT. It codes for CASSLAGQTSTDTQYF. The rearrangement joins TRBV5-8 to TRBJ2-3; TRBD1 matches at 7 bases. Per the germline V gene, CDR1 is SGHTS and CDR2 is YDEGEE. The J segment lost 0 bases and the V segment lost 0 bases, leaving 4 bases of the junction unmatched. The length of the CDR3 is 16 residues. Variable domain in full (rest from reference TRBV5-8 and TRBJ2-3): EAGVTQSPTHLIKTRGQQATLRCSPISGHTSVYWYQQALGLGLQFLLWYDEGEERNRGNFPPRFSGRQFPNYSSELNVNALELEDSALYLCASSLAGQTSTDTQYFGPGTRLTVL.

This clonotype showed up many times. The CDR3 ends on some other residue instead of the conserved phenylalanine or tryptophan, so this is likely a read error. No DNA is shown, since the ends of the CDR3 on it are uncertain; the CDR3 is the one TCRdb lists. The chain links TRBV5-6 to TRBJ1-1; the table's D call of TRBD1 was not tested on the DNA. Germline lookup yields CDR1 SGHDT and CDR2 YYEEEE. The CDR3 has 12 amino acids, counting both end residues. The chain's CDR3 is CASSSRDSKIMR.

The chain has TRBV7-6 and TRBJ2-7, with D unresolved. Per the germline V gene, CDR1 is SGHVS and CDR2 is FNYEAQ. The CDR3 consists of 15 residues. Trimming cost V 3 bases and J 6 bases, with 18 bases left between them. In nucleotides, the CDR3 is TGTGCCAGCAGCTTGCCCCCGACCCCCGAATTCGAGCAGTACTTC. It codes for CASSLPPTPEFEQYF.

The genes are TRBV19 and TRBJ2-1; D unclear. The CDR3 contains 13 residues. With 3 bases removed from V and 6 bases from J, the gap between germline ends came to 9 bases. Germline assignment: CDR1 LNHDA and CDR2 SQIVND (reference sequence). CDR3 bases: TGTGCCAGTAGTATCCGGACGGGCAATGAGCAGTTCTTC. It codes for CASSIRTGNEQFF. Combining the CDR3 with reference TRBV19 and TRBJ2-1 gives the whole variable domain DGGITQSPKYLFRKEGQNVTLSCEQNLNHDAMYWYRQDPGQGLRLIYYSQIVNDFQKGDIAEGYSVSREKKESFPLTVTSAQKNPTAFYLCASSIRTGNEQFFGPGTRLTVL.

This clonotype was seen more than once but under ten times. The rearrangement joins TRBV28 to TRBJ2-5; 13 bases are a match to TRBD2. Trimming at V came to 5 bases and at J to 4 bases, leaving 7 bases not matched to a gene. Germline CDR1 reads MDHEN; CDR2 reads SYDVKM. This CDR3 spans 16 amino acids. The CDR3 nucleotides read TGTGCCAGCAGTCCACACGGGACTAGCGGGGTAGAGACCCAGTACTTC. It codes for CASSPHGTSGVETQYF.

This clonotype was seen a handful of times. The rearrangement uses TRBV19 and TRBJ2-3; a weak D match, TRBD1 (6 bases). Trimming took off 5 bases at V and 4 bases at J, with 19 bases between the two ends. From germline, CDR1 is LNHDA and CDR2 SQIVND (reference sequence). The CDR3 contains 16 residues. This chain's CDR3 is CASSYVNRESSDTQYF. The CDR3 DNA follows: TGTGCCAGTAGTTACGTAAACAGGGAATCTTCAGATACGCAGTATTTT.

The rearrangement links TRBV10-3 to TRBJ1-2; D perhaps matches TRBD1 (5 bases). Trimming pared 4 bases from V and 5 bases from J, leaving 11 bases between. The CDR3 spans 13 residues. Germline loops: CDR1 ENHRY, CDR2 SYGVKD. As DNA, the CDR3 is TGTGCCATCAGTGGGGGCAGCTTTTATGGCTACACCTTC. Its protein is CAISGGSFYGYTF.

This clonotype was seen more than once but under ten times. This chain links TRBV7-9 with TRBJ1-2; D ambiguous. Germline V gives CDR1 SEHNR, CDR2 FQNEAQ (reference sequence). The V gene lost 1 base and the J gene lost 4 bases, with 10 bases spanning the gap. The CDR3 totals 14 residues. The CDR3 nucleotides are TGTGCCAGCAGCTTAGGAGCAGCCCTCTATGGCTACACCTTC. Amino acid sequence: CASSLGAALYGYTF.

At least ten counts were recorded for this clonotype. The CDR3 protein is CASSLIASGGYTGELFF. DNA for the CDR3: TGTGCCAGCAGTTTAATCGCTAGCGGGGGATACACCGGGGAGCTGTTTTTT. V usage is TRBV27 and J usage is TRBJ2-2; 10 bases line up with TRBD2. The CDR3 covers 17 residues. Unmatched junction bases numbered 6, after V lost 2 bases and J lost 3 bases. Germline lookup yields CDR1 MNHEY and CDR2 SMNVEV (reference sequence).

Here the CDR3 reads CASQMDSSYEQYF. The CDR3 region has the DNA TGTGCCAGTCAGATGGACAGTTCCTACGAGCAGTACTTC. This chain joins TRBV7-4 and TRBJ2-7, with D perhaps matching TRBD1 (6 bases). This CDR3 comprises 13 residues. Deletions cut 9 bases from V and 1 base from J, with 13 bases between. From germline, CDR1 is SGHVT and CDR2 SQSDAQ. The full variable domain, in which reference TRBV7-4 and TRBJ2-7 provide the parts outside the CDR3, is GAGVSQSPRYKVAKRGRDVALRCDSISGHVTLYWYRQTLGQGSEVLTYSQSDAQRDKSGRPSGRFSAERPERSVSTLKIQRTEQGDSAVYLCASQMDSSYEQYFGPGTRLTVT.

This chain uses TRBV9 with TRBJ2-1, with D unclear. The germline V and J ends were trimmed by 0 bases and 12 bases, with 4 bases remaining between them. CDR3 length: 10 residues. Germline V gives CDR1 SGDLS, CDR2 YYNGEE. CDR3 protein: CASSVGGQFF. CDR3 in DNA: TGTGCCAGCAGCGTAGGGGGGCAGTTCTTC.

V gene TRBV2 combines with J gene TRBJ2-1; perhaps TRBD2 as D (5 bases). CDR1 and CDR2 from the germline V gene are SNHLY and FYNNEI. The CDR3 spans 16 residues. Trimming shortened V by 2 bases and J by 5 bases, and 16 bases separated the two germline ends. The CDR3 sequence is CASSESASHMDNEQFF. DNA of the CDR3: TGTGCCAGCAGTGAAAGTGCTAGCCATATGGACAATGAGCAGTTCTTC.